Following are 26 T cell receptor beta chains from one sample sequenced in a study of tumor-infiltrating lymphocytes in localized non-small cell lung cancer. Clones were sequenced by immunoSEQ multiplex PCR, and TCRdb holds only the in-frame ones, with some missing. The sample contains around 15,000 clones, less than 55% of which appear only once. Sequences were obtained from lung tumor tissue. These receptors were obtained from a human donor with non-small cell lung cancer.

This chain uses TRBV10-3 with TRBJ2-7, with D unresolved. The CDR3 has 13 amino acids. CDR1 is ENHRY, CDR2 SYGVKD, per germline. V was shortened by 7 bases and J by 2 bases, with 12 bases between the two germline ends. CDR3 coding DNA: TGTGCCATCAACGACGGACCGCCCTACGAGCAGTACTTC. It specifies CAINDGPPYEQYF.

The V and J genes are TRBV9 and TRBJ1-2, with TRBD1 identical over 9 bases. The V and J ends lost 3 bases and 4 bases, in that order; junction bases with no gene match: 10. Germline CDR1 and CDR2: SGDLS and YYNGEE. The CDR3 sequence is 16 residues long. The CDR3 DNA reads as TGTGCCAGCAGCGACAGCCGGGACAGGGTTCTCTATGGCTACACCTTC. The encoded protein is CASSDSRDRVLYGYTF.

This clone was recorded a few times. This chain links TRBV6-5 with TRBJ2-7, with 7 bases identical to TRBD1. Germline V gene lookup returns CDR1 MNHEY and CDR2 SVGAGI. This CDR3 is 14 amino acids long. V lost 6 bases to trimming and J lost 6 bases; unmatched junction nucleotides: 11. In DNA, the CDR3 is TGTGCCAGCAGCACGCCGAGGGGGCAGCGCGAGCAGTACTTC. Protein: CASSTPRGQREQYF.

The chain joins TRBV29-1 to TRBJ1-5; no definite D call. CDR3 length equals 13 residues. Germline-derived CDR1 and CDR2 are SQVTM and ANQGSEA. The ends were cut back, 6 bases at V and 1 base at J, with 10 bases in the middle. CDR3 amino acids: CSVKDGSNQPQHF. The CDR3 nucleotides read TGCAGCGTGAAGGACGGAAGCAATCAGCCCCAGCATTTT.

The V call is TRBV7-3, the J call TRBJ2-3; D not resolved. The germline CDR1 and CDR2 sequences are SGHTA and FQGTGA. The ends were cut back, 3 bases at V and 1 base at J, with 8 bases in the middle. This CDR3 has 14 residues. CDR3 protein: CASSLGSRTDTQYF. Written as DNA, the CDR3 is TGTGCCAGCAGCTTGGGCAGCCGCACAGATACGCAGTATTTT.

Only a few counts were recorded for this clone. The V call is TRBV2, the J call TRBJ2-1, with D unclear. V dropped 2 bases and J dropped 9 bases, with 11 bases sitting between them. CDR1 is SNHLY, CDR2 FYNNEI, per germline. The CDR3 is 13 residues long. The DNA for the CDR3 is TGTGCCAGCAGTGAACGGTATGGGCGTGAGCAGTTCTTC. The encoded protein is CASSERYGREQFF.

This clone was observed a few times. The V call is TRBV29-1, the J call TRBJ1-4, with 7 bases identical to TRBD1. After removal of 6 bases from V and 4 bases from J, the junction contained 11 bases not matched to a gene. This CDR3 contains 15 residues. Germline loops: CDR1 SQVTM, CDR2 ANQGSEA. The CDR3 sequence: CSVRQQGLGNEKLFF. The CDR3 nucleotides read TGCAGCGTACGCCAACAGGGGTTGGGTAATGAAAAACTGTTTTTT.

This clone was found a few times. J is TRBJ2-1 and V is TRBV28, with D perhaps matching TRBD2 (6 bases). Trimming took 4 bases from V and 0 from J, leaving 13 bases between them. CDR3 length: 16 residues. Per germline, CDR1 MDHEN and CDR2 SYDVKM. DNA for the CDR3: TGTGCCAGCAGTTACGCGGGGTTTAGCTCCTACAATGAGCAGTTCTTC. Amino acid sequence: CASSYAGFSSYNEQFF.

This chain joins TRBV5-1 and TRBJ1-1; D remains ambiguous. CDR1 is SGHRS, CDR2 YFSETQ, per germline. The V and J ends lost 3 bases and 4 bases respectively, with 10 bases between them. The CDR3 loop spans 13 amino acids. The CDR3 DNA follows: TGCGCCAGCAGCTCGATAGGGTGCACTGAAGCTTTCTTT. It encodes CASSSIGCTEAFF.

The chain employs TRBV10-3 and TRBJ1-1; D not certain. Germline CDR1 is ENHRY and CDR2 is SYGVKD. Trimming cost V 3 bases and J 10 bases, with 18 bases left between them. This CDR3 contains 14 residues. CDR3 sequence (DNA): TGTGCCATCAGTGACCCGGACGGGAATTGGGGAGCTTTCTTT. Translated: CAISDPDGNWGAFF.

V usage is TRBV9 and J usage is TRBJ2-2; TRBD1 agrees at 8 bases. V lost 4 bases to trimming and J lost 4 bases; unmatched junction nucleotides: 6. From germline, CDR1 is SGDLS and CDR2 YYNGEE. The CDR3 consists of 15 residues. CDR3 residues: CASSPQTGATGELFF. The CDR3 coding sequence is TGTGCCAGCAGCCCTCAGACAGGGGCCACCGGGGAGCTGTTTTTT.

As for this clone: Other DNA sequences within the sample encode an identical CDR3. J is TRBJ2-2 and V is TRBV11-3; D is ambiguous. This CDR3 has 13 amino acids. Trimming left V 4 bases short and J 1 base short, with 4 bases between. The germline V gene encodes CDR1 SGHNT and CDR2 YENEEA. CDR3: CASSSVNTGELFF. In nucleotides, the CDR3 is TGTGCCAGCAGCTCGGTGAACACCGGGGAGCTGTTTTTT. Complete variable domain (other parts from reference TRBV11-3 and TRBJ2-2): EAGVVQSPRYKIIEKKQPVAFWCNPISGHNTLYWYLQNLGQGPELLIRYENEEAVDDSQLPKDRFSAERLKGVDSTLKIQPAELGDSAVYLCASSSVNTGELFFGEGSRLTVL.

The chain links TRBV6-6 to TRBJ2-7, with D perhaps assigned TRBD1 or TRBD2 (5 bases each). Germline CDR1 reads MNHNY; CDR2 reads SVGAGI (reference sequence). The CDR3 consists of 13 residues. V was shortened by 6 bases and J by 0 bases, with 9 bases between the two germline ends. The CDR3 bases are TGTGCCAGCAGGGGGACGGACTCCTACGAGCAGTACTTC. Amino acid sequence: CASRGTDSYEQYF.

The chain combines TRBV29-1 with TRBJ2-5; D is perhaps TRBD1 or TRBD2 (5 bases each). This CDR3 has 13 amino acids. The V and J ends lost 8 bases and 4 bases respectively, with 17 bases between them. Germline V gene data show CDR1 as SQVTM and CDR2 as ANQGSEA. CDR3 nucleotides: TGCAGCTTGGTAGTGGGGGTCCCAGAGACCCAGTACTTC. This codes for CSLVVGVPETQYF.

This clone was picked up a small number of times. V and J are TRBV28 and TRBJ2-1; D possibly uses TRBD1 or TRBD2 (5 bases each). Trimming took 5 bases from V and 6 from J, leaving 11 bases between them. The CDR3 has 13 amino acids. The germline V gene has CDR1 MDHEN and CDR2 SYDVKM. CDR3 region: CASSMAGTNEQFF. The CDR3 DNA reads as TGTGCCAGCAGTATGGCCGGGACCAATGAGCAGTTCTTC.

This clone has more than one count but fewer than ten. This rearrangement joins TRBV2 to TRBJ2-6, with unresolved D. V was shortened by 7 bases and J by 0 bases, with 7 bases between the two germline ends. From germline, CDR1 is SNHLY and CDR2 FYNNEI. The CDR3 covers 14 residues. This CDR3 is CASTQFSGANVLTF. CDR3 nucleotides: TGTGCCAGCACGCAGTTCTCTGGGGCCAACGTCCTGACTTTC.

The chain couples TRBV19 to TRBJ2-3, with 9 bases matching TRBD1. CDR1 is LNHDA, CDR2 SQIVND, per germline (reference sequence). Germline trimming cut 1 base from V and 6 bases from J; bases unmatched to any gene: 5. CDR3 size: 15 residues. The CDR3 is CASSIVTGGLDTQYF. DNA of the CDR3: TGTGCCAGTAGTATAGTGACAGGGGGGTTGGATACGCAGTATTTT.

This clone was seen more than once but under ten times. V usage is TRBV19 and J usage is TRBJ1-4; D is ambiguous. This CDR3 comprises 15 residues. CDR1 and CDR2 from the germline V gene are LNHDA and SQIVND (reference sequence). Trimming left V 7 bases short and J 7 bases short, with 19 bases between. CDR3 protein: CASMAVMAGGEKLFF. In DNA, the CDR3 is TGTGCCAGTATGGCGGTTATGGCCGGTGGTGAAAAACTGTTTTTT.

This clone was counted a few times. This chain uses TRBV30 with TRBJ2-2; D may match TRBD1 or TRBD2 (6 bases each). Germline CDR1 and CDR2: GTSNPN and SVGIG (reference sequence). The germline V and J ends were trimmed by 3 bases and 7 bases, with 12 bases remaining between them. This CDR3 spans 13 amino acids. In DNA form, the CDR3 reads TGTGCCTGGAGCACAGGGAGGAACGGGGAGCTGTTTTTT. Translating it yields CAWSTGRNGELFF. The entire variable domain, with the rest obtained from reference TRBV30 and TRBJ2-2, is as follows: SQTIHQWPATLVQPVGSPLSLECTVEGTSNPNLYWYRQAAGRGLQLLFYSVGIGQISSEVPQNLSASRPQDRQFILSSKKLLLSDSGFYLCAWSTGRNGELFFGEGSRLTVL.

This chain joins TRBV7-2 and TRBJ2-6; 10 nucleotides align to TRBD1. V lost 4 bases to trimming and J lost 2 bases; unmatched junction nucleotides: 11. The CDR3 runs 19 residues. Germline V gives CDR1 SGHTA, CDR2 FQGNSA. The CDR3 DNA reads as TGTGCCAGCAGCTCGGACAGGGGGACTCGCACGGCTGGGGCCAACGTCCTGACTTTC. Encoded protein: CASSSDRGTRTAGANVLTF.

In its sample, this clone was seen once. This sequence joins TRBV7-6 and TRBJ1-1; no definite D call. The V gene's germline CDR1 is SGHVS and CDR2 FNYEAQ. The CDR3 is made up of 15 amino acids. V dropped 1 base and J dropped 4 bases, with 13 bases sitting between them. CDR3 amino acids: CASSLGGQQVTEAFF. DNA of the CDR3: TGTGCCAGCAGCTTAGGTGGGCAGCAGGTCACTGAAGCTTTCTTT.

V gene TRBV10-3 combines with J gene TRBJ1-5; D not certain. The CDR3 totals 14 residues. Germline V gene lookup returns CDR1 ENHRY and CDR2 SYGVKD. V dropped 10 bases and J dropped 1 base, with 14 bases sitting between them. This CDR3 is CATGRNWSNQPQHF. CDR3 nucleotides: TGTGCCACCGGACGTAACTGGAGCAATCAGCCCCAGCATTTT.

The table lists this clone with a count of one. The CDR3 region is CASSSERDTQYF. The CDR3 nucleotides read TGCGCCAGCAGCTCAGAGAGGGATACGCAGTATTTT. The V and J genes are TRBV5-1 and TRBJ2-3; no reliable D call. The CDR3 contains 12 residues. The ends were cut back, 3 bases at V and 6 bases at J, with 8 bases in the middle. CDR1 is SGHRS, CDR2 YFSETQ, per germline.

The gene calls are TRBV29-1 and TRBJ1-1, with TRBD1 matching 9 bases. The CDR3 covers 12 residues. J was trimmed by 5 bases and V by 8 bases; bases with no gene match: 6. Per germline, CDR1 SQVTM and CDR2 ANQGSEA. Here the CDR3 DNA reads TGCAGCACGACAGGGGGTGTTACTGAAGCTTTCTTT. This translates into CSTTGGVTEAFF.

V usage is TRBV7-3 and J usage is TRBJ2-2, with 7 bases matching TRBD2. Losses at the gene ends were 1 base for V and 6 bases for J; bases not matched to a gene: 5. This CDR3 has 15 residues. CDR1 and CDR2 (germline): SGHTA, FQGTGA. The CDR3 DNA sequence: TGTGCCAGCAGCTTAAGTGAGGGGAGGGCCGGGGAGCTGTTTTTT. Translation gives CASSLSEGRAGELFF.

This sequence joins TRBV7-3 and TRBJ2-7; D possibly matches TRBD1 or TRBD2 (5 bases each). Trimming cost V 5 bases and J 0 bases, with 11 bases left between them. This CDR3 spans 14 amino acids. Germline lookup yields CDR1 SGHTA and CDR2 FQGTGA. The CDR3 here is CASSISGSSYEQYF. The CDR3 DNA follows: TGTGCCAGCAGCATATCAGGGAGCTCCTACGAGCAGTACTTC.